This T cell receptor beta chain is drawn from a study of T cells in localized non-small cell lung cancer. Study-wide points: Density of T cells in blood, when higher, went with longer overall survival.

The V end was cut by 5 bases, the J end by 4 bases, with 20 bases between. The germline CDR1 and CDR2 sequences are SGHNT and YENEEA. The CDR3 is 16 residues long. The data were produced by immunoSEQ multiplex PCR, yet TCRdb's version contains in-frame clones alone and is incomplete. The sample yields over a thousand clones, less than 30% seen once. This clone showed up just a few times. The antigen is undetermined. This TCR derives from a male donor at least 60 years old with stage II lung adenocarcinoma. The input for sequencing was normal lung tissue next to the tumor, taken before any cancer treatment. The chain couples TRBV11-3 to TRBJ1-2; the D is unclear. The DNA of the CDR3 is TGTGCCAGCAGCCCCCGGGCCCCCCGTAACGGCTATGGCTACACCTTC. Translating gives CASSPRAPRNGYGYTF.